This T cell receptor (beta chain) was sequenced in a study of cytomegalovirus exposure and HLA in healthy donors. Remarks on this clone: Its target is not known.

Donors counted as nominally healthy when sampled, yet unrecorded immune exposures were likely. V lost 8 bases, J lost 3 bases, and 5 bases lay in between. CDR1 SNHLY and CDR2 FYNNEI come from the germline V gene. The CDR3 consists of 10 residues. 60 Vbeta and 13 Jbeta primers were used in PCR. Using immunoSEQ multiplex PCR, the repertoire was profiled, and TCRdb retains in-frame clones only, with some absent. The sample yields around 97,000 clones, around 61% seen once. Study results and limitations: TCR beta V segments were, for the most part, productive about 87% or about 30% of the time in an earlier analysis. The study labeled fewer than 200 TCR beta chains cytomegalovirus-associated. Analysis performed later found over 15,000 TCR beta sequences associated with HLA alleles at 0.05 false discovery rate.

This receptor was obtained from a woman aged 45-60 years in good health and CMV-seronegative. The V call is TRBV2, the J call TRBJ2-7; D is unresolved. The sequenced sample was PBMCs. CDR3 in DNA: TGTGCCAGCTCAAACTACGAGCAGTACTTC. Its translation: CASSNYEQYF.